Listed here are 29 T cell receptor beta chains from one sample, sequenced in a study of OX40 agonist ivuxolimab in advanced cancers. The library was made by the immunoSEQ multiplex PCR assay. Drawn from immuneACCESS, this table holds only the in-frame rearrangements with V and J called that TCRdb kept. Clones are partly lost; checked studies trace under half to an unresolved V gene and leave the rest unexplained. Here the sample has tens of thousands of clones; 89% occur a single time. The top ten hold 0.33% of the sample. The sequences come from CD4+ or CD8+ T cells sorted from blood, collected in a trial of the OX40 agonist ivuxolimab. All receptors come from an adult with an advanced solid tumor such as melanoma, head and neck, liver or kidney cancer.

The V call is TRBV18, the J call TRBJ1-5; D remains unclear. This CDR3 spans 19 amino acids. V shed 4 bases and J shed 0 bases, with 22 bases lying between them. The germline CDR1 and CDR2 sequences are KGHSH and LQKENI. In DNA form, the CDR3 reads TGTGCCAGCTCACAAATGGAGGTCAGCCTACCAAATAGCAATCAGCCCCAGCATTTT. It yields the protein CASSQMEVSLPNSNQPQHF.

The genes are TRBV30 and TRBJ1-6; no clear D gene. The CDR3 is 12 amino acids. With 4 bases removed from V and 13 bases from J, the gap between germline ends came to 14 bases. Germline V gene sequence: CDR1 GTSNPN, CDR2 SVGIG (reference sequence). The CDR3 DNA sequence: TGTGCCTGGACCCCCCGGTCAGCGCCCCTCCACTTT. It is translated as CAWTPRSAPLHF.

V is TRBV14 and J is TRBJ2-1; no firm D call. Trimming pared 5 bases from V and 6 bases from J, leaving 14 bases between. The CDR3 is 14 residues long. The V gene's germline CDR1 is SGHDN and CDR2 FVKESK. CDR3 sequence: CASSLGWEGNEQFF. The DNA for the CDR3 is TGTGCCAGCAGCTTGGGATGGGAAGGCAATGAGCAGTTCTTC.

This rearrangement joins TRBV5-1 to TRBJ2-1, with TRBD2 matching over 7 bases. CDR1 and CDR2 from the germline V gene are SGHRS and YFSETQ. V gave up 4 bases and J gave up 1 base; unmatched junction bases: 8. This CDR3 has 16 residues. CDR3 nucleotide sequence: TGCGCCAGCAGCCTTGCGGCGGGGGAATCCTACAATGAGCAGTTCTTC. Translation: CASSLAAGESYNEQFF.

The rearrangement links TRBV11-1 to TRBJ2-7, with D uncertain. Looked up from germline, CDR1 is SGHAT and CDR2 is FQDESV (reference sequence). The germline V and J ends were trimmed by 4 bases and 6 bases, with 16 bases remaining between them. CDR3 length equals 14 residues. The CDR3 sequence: CASSSLGLESEQYF. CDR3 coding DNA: TGTGCCAGCAGCTCCCTTGGGTTGGAATCCGAGCAGTACTTC. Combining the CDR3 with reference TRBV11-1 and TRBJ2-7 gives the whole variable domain EAEVAQSPRYKITEKSQAVAFWCDPISGHATLYWYRQILGQGPELLVQFQDESVVDDSQLPKDRFSAERLKGVDSTLKIQPAELGDSAMYLCASSSLGLESEQYFGPGTRLTVT.

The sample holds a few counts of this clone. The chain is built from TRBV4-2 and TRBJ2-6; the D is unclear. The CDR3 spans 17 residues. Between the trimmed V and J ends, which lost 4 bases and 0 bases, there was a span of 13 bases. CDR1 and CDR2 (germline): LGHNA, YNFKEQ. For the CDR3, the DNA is TGTGCCAGCAGCCCCTCAGGCGGCCTCTCTGGGGCCAACGTCCTGACTTTC. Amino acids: CASSPSGGLSGANVLTF.

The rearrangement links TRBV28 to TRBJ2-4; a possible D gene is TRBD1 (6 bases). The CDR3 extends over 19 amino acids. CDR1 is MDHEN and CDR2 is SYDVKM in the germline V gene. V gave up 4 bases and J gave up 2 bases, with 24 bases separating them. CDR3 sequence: CASSSPYNGQTRTKNIQYF. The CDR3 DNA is TGTGCCAGCAGTTCCCCTTATAATGGACAGACTCGGACCAAAAACATTCAGTACTTC.

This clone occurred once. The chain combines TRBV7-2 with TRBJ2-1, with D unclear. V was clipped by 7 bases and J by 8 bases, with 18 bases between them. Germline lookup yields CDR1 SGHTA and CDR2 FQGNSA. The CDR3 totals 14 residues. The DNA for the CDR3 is TGTGCCAGCAACCTCATAGAAGTACAATATGAGCAGTTCTTC. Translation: CASNLIEVQYEQFF.

CDR3 sequence reads: CSVGGGSNQPQHF. The CDR3 coding sequence is TGCAGCGTTGGAGGGGGAAGCAATCAGCCCCAGCATTTT. The chain has TRBV29-1 and TRBJ1-5, with D perhaps TRBD1 (6 bases). Per germline, CDR1 SQVTM and CDR2 ANQGSEA. V was shortened by 4 bases and J by 1 base, with 8 bases between the two germline ends. There are 13 residues in the CDR3.

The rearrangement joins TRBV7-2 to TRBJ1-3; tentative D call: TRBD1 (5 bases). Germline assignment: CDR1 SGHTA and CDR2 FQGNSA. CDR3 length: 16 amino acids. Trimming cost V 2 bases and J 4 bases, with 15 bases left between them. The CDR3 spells CASSLRGGDWGNTIYF. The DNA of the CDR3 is TGTGCCAGCAGCTTACGGGGAGGGGATTGGGGAAACACCATATATTTT.

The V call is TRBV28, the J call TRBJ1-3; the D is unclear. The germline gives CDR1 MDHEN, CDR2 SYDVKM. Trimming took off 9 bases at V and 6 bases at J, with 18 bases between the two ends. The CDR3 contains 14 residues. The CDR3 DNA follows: TGTGCCAGTTCTTCACCATCCCTAAAAAACACCATATATTTT. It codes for CASSSPSLKNTIYF.

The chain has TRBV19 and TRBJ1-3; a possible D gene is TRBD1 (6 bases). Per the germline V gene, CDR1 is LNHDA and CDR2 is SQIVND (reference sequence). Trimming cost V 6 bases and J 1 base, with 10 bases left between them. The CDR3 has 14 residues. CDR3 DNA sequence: TGTGCCAGTAGCAAGGACAGTTCTGGAAACACCATATATTTT. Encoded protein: CASSKDSSGNTIYF.

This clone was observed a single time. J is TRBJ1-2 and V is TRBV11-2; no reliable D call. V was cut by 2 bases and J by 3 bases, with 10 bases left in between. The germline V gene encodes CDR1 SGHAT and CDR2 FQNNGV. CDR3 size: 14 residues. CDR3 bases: TGTGCCAGCAGCTTATTGGCGACTGACTATGGCTACACCTTC. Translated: CASSLLATDYGYTF.

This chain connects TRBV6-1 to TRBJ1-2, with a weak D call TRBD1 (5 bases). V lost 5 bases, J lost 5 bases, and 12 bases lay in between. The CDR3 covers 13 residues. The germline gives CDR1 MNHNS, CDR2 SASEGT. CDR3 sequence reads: CASSQGGRYGYTF. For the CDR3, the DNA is TGTGCCAGCAGTCAGGGCGGCCGATATGGCTACACCTTC.

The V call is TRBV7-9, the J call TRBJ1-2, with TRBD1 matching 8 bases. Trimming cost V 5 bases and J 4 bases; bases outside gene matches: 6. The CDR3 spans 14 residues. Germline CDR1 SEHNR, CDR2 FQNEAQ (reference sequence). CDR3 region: CASSRQGFSYGYTF. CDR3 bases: TGTGCCAGCAGCAGACAGGGGTTTAGCTATGGCTACACCTTC.

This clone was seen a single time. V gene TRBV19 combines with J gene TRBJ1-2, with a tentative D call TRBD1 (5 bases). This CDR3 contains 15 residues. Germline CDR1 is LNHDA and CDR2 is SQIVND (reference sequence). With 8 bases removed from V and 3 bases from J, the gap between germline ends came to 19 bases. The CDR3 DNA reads TGTGCCAGTGACCCCACGGGACGGACCTACTATGGCTACACCTTC. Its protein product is CASDPTGRTYYGYTF.

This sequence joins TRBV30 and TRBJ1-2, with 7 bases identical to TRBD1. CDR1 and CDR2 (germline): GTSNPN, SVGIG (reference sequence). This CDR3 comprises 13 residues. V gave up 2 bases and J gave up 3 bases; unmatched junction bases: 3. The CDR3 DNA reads TGTGCCTGGAGTAACAGGGGAGACTATGGCTACACCTTC. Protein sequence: CAWSNRGDYGYTF. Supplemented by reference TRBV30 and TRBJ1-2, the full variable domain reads SQTIHQWPATLVQPVGSPLSLECTVEGTSNPNLYWYRQAAGRGLQLLFYSVGIGQISSEVPQNLSASRPQDRQFILSSKKLLLSDSGFYLCAWSNRGDYGYTFGSGTRLTVV.

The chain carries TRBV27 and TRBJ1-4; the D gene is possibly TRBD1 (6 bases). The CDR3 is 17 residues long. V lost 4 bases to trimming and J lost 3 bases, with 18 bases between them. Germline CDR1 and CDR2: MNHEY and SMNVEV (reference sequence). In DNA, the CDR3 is TGTGCCAGCAGTTCCCTAACAGGGAAGGTTTCTAATGAAAAACTGTTTTTT. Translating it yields CASSSLTGKVSNEKLFF.

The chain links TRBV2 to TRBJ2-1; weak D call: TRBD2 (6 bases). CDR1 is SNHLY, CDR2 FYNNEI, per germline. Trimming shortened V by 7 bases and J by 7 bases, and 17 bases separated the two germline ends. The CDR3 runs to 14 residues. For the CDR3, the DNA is TGTGCCAGCACCACGCCGGGACTCTTGAATGAGCAGTTCTTC. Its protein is CASTTPGLLNEQFF.

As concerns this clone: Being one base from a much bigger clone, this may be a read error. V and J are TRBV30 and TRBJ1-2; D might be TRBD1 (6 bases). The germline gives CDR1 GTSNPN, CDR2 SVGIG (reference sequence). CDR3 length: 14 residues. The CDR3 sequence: CVWRSEGVYDGYTF. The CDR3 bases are TGTGTCTGGAGGTCGGAGGGGGTTTATGATGGCTACACCTTC. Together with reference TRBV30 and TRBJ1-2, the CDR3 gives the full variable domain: SQTIHQWPATLVQPVGSPLSLECTVEGTSNPNLYWYRQAAGRGLQLLFYSVGIGQISSEVPQNLSASRPQDRQFILSSKKLLLSDSGFYLCVWRSEGVYDGYTFGSGTRLTVV.

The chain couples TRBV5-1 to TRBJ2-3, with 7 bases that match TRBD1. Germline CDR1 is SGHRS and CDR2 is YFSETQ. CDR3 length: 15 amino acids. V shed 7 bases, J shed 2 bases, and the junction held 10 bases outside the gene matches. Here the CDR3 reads CASSALTGYTDTQYF. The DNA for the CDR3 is TGCGCCAGCTCGGCCCTGACAGGGTACACAGATACGCAGTATTTT.

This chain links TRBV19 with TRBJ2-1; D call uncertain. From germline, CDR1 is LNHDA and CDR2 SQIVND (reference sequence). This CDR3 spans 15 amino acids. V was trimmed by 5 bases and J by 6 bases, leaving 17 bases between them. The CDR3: CASSVTGGPTNEQFF. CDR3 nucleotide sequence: TGTGCCAGTAGTGTCACCGGTGGGCCTACCAATGAGCAGTTCTTC.

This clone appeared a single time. The CDR3 DNA reads TGTGCCAGCAGTTCCGTAGCGGGAGAGGGAGATACGCAGTATTTT. Translated: CASSSVAGEGDTQYF. The rearrangement links TRBV28 to TRBJ2-3; TRBD2 agrees at 9 bases. The CDR3 contains 15 residues. The V and J ends lost 4 bases and 5 bases, in that order; junction bases with no gene match: 7. The germline V gene encodes CDR1 MDHEN and CDR2 SYDVKM.

This chain's CDR3 is CASSFRVGTTNEKLFF. As DNA, the CDR3 is TGTGCCAGCAGCTTCAGGGTGGGGACAACTAATGAAAAACTGTTTTTT. V gene TRBV7-9 combines with J gene TRBJ1-4; weak D call: TRBD1 (5 bases). Germline lookup yields CDR1 SEHNR and CDR2 FQNEAQ (reference sequence). CDR3 length equals 16 residues. With 3 bases removed from V and 0 bases from J, the gap between germline ends came to 11 bases.

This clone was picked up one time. The CDR3 reads CAISENTDTQYF. CDR3 DNA sequence: TGTGCCATCAGTGAGAACACAGATACGCAGTATTTT. The chain has TRBV10-3 and TRBJ2-3, with D unresolved. The CDR3 has 12 amino acids. V was shortened by 2 bases and J by 2 bases, with 2 bases between the two germline ends. In germline, CDR1 is ENHRY, CDR2 SYGVKD.

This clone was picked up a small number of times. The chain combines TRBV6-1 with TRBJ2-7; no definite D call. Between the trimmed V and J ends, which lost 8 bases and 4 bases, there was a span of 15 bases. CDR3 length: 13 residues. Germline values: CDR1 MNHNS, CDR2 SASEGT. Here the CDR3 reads CASSHDLAYEQYF. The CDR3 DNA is TGTGCCAGCTCGCACGATCTCGCTTACGAGCAGTACTTC.

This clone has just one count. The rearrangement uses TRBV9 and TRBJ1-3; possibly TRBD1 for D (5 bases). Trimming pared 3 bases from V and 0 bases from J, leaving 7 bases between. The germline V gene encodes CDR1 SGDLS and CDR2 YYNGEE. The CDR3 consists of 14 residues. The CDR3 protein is CASSGGASGNTIYF. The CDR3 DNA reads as TGTGCCAGCAGCGGCGGGGCCTCTGGAAACACCATATATTTT.

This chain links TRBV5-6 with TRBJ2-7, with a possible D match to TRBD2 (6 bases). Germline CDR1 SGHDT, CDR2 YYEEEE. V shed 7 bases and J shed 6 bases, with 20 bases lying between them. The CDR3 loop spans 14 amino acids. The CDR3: CASATVGTSIEQYF. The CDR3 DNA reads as TGTGCCAGCGCCACCGTGGGGACTTCCATCGAGCAGTACTTC.

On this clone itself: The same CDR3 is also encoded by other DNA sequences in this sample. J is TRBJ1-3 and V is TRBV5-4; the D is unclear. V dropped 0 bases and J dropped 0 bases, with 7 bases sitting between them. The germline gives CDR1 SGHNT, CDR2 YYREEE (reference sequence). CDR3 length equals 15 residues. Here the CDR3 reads CASSLGRSSGNTIYF. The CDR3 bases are TGTGCCAGCAGCTTGGGCAGGTCCTCTGGAAACACCATATATTTT.